Below, 2 T cell receptor beta chains from the same sample are listed, as sequenced in a study of cytomegalovirus exposure and HLA in healthy donors. A multiplex PCR was run with 60 Vbeta primers and 13 Jbeta primers. Produced via immunoSEQ multiplex PCR; TCRdb's table is partial and in-frame only. This repertoire shows tens of thousands of clones, 77% found once; its top ten account for 2.5% to 3%. Sequenced material: PBMCs. Receptor source: a man aged 45-60 years in good health and CMV-seropositive.

This clone was recorded once. The chain employs TRBV6-6 and TRBJ1-1; perhaps TRBD1 as D (5 bases). Germline V CDR1 and CDR2: MNHNY, SVGAGI (reference sequence). The CDR3 runs 13 residues. The V and J ends lost 7 bases and 5 bases respectively, with 14 bases between them. The CDR3 DNA reads as TGTGCCAGCATGGGGGGGTCGGGAACTGAAGCTTTCTTT. It is translated as CASMGGSGTEAFF.

This chain connects TRBV5-1 to TRBJ2-5; 8 bases match TRBD2. The CDR3 loop spans 16 amino acids. Trimming at V came to 6 bases and at J to 1 base, leaving 11 bases not matched to a gene. Germline V gives CDR1 SGHRS, CDR2 YFSETQ. The CDR3 reads CASKGLAGAIQETQYF. Here the CDR3 DNA reads TGCGCCAGCAAGGGTCTAGCGGGCGCCATCCAAGAGACCCAGTACTTC.